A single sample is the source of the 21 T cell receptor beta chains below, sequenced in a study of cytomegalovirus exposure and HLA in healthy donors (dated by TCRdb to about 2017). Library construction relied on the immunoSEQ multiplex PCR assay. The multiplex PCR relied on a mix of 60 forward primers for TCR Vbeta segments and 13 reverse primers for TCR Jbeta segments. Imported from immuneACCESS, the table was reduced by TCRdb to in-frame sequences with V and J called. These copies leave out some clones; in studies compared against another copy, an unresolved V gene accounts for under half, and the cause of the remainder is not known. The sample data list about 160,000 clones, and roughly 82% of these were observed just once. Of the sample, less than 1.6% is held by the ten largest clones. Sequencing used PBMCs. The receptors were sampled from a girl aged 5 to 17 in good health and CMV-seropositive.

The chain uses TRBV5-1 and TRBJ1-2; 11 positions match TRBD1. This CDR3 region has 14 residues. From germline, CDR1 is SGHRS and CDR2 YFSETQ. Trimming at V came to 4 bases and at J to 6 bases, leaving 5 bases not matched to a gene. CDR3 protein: CASSKGQGGHGYTF. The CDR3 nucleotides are TGCGCCAGCAGCAAGGGACAGGGGGGTCATGGCTACACCTTC.

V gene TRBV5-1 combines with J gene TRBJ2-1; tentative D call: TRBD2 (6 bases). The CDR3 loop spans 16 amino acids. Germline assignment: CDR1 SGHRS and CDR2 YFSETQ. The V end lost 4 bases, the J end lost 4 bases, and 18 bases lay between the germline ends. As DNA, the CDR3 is TGCGCCAGCAGCCAGCCTCGTGGGAGGAATTACAATGAGCAGTTCTTC. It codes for CASSQPRGRNYNEQFF.

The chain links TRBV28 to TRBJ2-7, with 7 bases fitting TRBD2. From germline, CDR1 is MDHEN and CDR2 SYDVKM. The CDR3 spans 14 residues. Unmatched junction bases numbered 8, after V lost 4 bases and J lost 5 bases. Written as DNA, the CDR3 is TGTGCCAGCAGTTCCACTGGACGGGGGGACGAGCAGTACTTC. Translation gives CASSSTGRGDEQYF. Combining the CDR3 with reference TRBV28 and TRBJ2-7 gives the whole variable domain DVKVTQSSRYLVKRTGEKVFLECVQDMDHENMFWYRQDPGLGLRLIYFSYDVKMKEKGDIPEGYSVSREKKERFSLILESASTNQTSMYLCASSSTGRGDEQYFGPGTRLTVT.

CDR3 sequence reads: CSVEDLKGALGYTF. The CDR3 DNA sequence: TGCAGCGTTGAAGATCTTAAGGGGGCGCTTGGCTACACCTTC. The chain joins TRBV29-1 to TRBJ1-2; 7 bases line up with TRBD1. Germline CDR1 is SQVTM and CDR2 is ANQGSEA. Losses at the gene ends were 0 bases for V and 7 bases for J; bases not matched to a gene: 8. The CDR3 sequence is 14 residues long.

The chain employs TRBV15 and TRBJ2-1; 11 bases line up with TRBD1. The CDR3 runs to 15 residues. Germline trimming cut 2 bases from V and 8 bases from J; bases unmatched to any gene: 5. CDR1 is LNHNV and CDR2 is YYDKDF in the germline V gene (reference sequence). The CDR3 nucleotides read TGTGCCACCAGCAGAACCGGACAGGGGGCCGATGAGCAGTTCTTC. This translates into CATSRTGQGADEQFF.

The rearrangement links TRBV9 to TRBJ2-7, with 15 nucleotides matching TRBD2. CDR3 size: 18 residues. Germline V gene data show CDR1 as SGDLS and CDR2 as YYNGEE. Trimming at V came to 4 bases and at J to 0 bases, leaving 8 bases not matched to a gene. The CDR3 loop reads CASSRGLAGGSSSYEQYF. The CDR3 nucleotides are TGTGCCAGCAGCCGGGGACTAGCGGGAGGATCCAGCTCCTACGAGCAGTACTTC. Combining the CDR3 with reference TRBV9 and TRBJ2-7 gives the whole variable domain DSGVTQTPKHLITATGQRVTLRCSPRSGDLSVYWYQQSLDQGLQFLIQYYNGEERAKGNILERFSAQQFPDLHSELNLSSLELGDSALYFCASSRGLAGGSSSYEQYFGPGTRLTVT.

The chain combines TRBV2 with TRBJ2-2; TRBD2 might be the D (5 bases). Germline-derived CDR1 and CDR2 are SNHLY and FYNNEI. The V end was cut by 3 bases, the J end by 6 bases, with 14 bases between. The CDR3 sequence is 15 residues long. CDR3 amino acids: CASSEDSTRPGELFF. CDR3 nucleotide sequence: TGTGCCAGCAGTGAGGACTCAACTCGACCCGGGGAGCTGTTTTTT. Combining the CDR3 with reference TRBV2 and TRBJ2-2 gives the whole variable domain EPEVTQTPSHQVTQMGQEVILRCVPISNHLYFYWYRQILGQKVEFLVSFYNNEISEKSEIFDDQFSVERPDGSNFTLKIRSTKLEDSAMYFCASSEDSTRPGELFFGEGSRLTVL.

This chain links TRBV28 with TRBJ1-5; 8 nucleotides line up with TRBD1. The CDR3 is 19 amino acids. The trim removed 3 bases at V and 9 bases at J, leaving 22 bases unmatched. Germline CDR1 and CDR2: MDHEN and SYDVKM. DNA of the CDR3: TGTGCCAGCAGTTTGGGGTATTTAAGTCGACAGGGGCGTTCGCGGCCCCAGCATTTT. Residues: CASSLGYLSRQGRSRPQHF. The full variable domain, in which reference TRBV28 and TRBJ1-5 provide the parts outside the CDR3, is DVKVTQSSRYLVKRTGEKVFLECVQDMDHENMFWYRQDPGLGLRLIYFSYDVKMKEKGDIPEGYSVSREKKERFSLILESASTNQTSMYLCASSLGYLSRQGRSRPQHFGDGTRLSIL.

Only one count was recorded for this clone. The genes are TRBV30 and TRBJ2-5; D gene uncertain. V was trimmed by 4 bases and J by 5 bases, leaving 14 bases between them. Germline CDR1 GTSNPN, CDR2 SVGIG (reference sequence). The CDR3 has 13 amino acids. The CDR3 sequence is CAWKVNNWETQYF. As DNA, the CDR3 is TGTGCCTGGAAAGTGAATAACTGGGAGACCCAGTACTTC. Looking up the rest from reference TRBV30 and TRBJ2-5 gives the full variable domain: SQTIHQWPATLVQPVGSPLSLECTVEGTSNPNLYWYRQAAGRGLQLLFYSVGIGQISSEVPQNLSASRPQDRQFILSSKKLLLSDSGFYLCAWKVNNWETQYFGPGTRLLVL.

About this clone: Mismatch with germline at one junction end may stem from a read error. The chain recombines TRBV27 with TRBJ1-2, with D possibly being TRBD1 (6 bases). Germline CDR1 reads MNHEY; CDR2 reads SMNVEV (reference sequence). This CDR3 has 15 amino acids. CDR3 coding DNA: TGTGCCAGCAGTTTAACCAGGGGCCTCATGTATGGCTACCCCTTC. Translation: CASSLTRGLMYGYPF.

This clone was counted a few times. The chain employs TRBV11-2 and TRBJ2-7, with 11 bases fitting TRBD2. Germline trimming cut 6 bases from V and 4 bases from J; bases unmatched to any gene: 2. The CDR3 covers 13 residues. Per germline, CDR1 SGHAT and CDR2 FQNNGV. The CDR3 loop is CASRLAGGYEQYF. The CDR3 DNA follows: TGTGCCAGCAGGCTAGCGGGGGGTTACGAGCAGTACTTC.

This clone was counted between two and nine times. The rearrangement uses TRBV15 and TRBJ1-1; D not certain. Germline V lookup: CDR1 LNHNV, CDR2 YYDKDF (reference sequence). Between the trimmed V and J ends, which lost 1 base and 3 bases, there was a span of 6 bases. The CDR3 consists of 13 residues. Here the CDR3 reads CATSRGSDTEAFF. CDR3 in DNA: TGTGCCACCAGCAGAGGATCGGACACTGAAGCTTTCTTT.

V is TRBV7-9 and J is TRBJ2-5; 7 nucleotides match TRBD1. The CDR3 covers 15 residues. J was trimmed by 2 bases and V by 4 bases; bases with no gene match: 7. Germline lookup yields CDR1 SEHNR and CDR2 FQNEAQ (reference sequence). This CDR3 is CASSYPYRGQETQYF. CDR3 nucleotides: TGTGCCAGCAGCTACCCATACAGGGGTCAAGAGACCCAGTACTTC.

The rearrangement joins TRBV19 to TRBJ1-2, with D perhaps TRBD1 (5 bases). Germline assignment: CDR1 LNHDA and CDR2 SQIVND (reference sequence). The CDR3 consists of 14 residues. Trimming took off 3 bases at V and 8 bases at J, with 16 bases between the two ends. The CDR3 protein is CASSIVSREGGYTF. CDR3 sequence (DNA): TGTGCCAGTAGTATCGTTAGCAGGGAGGGAGGCTACACCTTC.

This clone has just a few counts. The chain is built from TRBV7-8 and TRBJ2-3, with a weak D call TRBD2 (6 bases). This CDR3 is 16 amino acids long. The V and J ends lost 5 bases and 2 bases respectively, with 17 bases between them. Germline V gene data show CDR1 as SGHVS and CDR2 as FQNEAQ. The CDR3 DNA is TGTGCCAGCAGCGCCGGAGCCGGGGGAAACACAGATACGCAGTATTTT. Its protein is CASSAGAGGNTDTQYF.

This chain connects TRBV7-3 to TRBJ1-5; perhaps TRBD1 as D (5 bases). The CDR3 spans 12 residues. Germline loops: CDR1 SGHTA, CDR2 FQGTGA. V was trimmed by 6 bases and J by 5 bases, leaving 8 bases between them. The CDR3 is CASRTGHQPQHF. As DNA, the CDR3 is TGTGCCAGCAGAACAGGCCATCAGCCCCAGCATTTT.

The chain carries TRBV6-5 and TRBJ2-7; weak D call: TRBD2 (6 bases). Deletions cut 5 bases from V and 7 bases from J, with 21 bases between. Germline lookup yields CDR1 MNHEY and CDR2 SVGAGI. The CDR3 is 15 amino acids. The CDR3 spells CASSGGLPGFREQYF. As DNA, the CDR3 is TGTGCCAGCAGTGGGGGACTGCCTGGGTTTCGGGAGCAGTACTTC.

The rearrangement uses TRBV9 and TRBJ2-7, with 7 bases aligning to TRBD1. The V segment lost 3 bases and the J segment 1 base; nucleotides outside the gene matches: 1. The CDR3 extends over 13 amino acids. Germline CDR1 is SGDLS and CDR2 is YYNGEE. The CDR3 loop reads CASSGDSSYEQYF. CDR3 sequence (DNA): TGTGCCAGCAGCGGGGACAGTTCCTACGAGCAGTACTTC.

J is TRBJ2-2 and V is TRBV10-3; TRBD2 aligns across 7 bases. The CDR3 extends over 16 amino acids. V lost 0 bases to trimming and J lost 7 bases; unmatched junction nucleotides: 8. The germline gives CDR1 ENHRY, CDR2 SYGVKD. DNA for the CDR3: TGTGCCATCAGTGAGTCCCTCGGGGGGACGGTCGGGGAGCTGTTTTTT. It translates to CAISESLGGTVGELFF.

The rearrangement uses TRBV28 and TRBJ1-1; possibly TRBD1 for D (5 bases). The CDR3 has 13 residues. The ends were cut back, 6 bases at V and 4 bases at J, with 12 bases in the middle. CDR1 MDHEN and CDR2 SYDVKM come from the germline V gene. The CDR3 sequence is CASRRAGGTEAFF. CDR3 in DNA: TGTGCCAGCAGGAGGGCCGGGGGCACTGAAGCTTTCTTT.

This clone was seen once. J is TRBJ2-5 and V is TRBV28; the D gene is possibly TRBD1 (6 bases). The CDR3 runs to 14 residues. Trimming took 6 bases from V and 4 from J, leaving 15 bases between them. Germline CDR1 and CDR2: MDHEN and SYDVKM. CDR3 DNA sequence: TGTGCCAGCAGCATACAGGGTTTTCGAGAGACCCAGTACTTC. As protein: CASSIQGFRETQYF.